This TCR beta chain derives from a study of blood T cells in healthy people across ages. It was with a sample-barcoded 5' primer and a J-beta primer mix that a second PCR of about 6 to 12 cycles was run. Each CDR3 protein is one row after TCRdb ran MiXCR on the 5' RACE reads. Counted here are approximately 800,000 distinct CDR3 sequences, about 59% occurring once; the ten biggest clones make up about 27%. Germline loops: CDR1 SNHLY, CDR2 FYNNEI. Trimming took 4 bases from V and 6 from J, leaving 13 bases between them. The CDR3 runs to 15 residues. Donors were healthy Caucasian individuals from Russia aged about 6 to 90.

V and J are TRBV2 and TRBJ1-6; D not resolved. Sequencing was done on a sample of blood. This sequence was found in a man aged 30 to 39 in good health. CDR3 region: CASSATDSINSPLHF. DNA of the CDR3: TGTGCCAGCAGTGCTACCGACTCGATTAATTCACCCCTCCACTTT.